The 19 T cell receptor beta chains in this list originate from one sample, sequenced in a study of T-cell reconstitution after alpha-beta-depleted transplantation in children. The authors prepared the TCRbeta library with unique molecular identifiers. TCRdb analysed the PCR reads with MiXCR anew, one entry per CDR3 protein. Among 110,000 or so distinct CDR3 sequences, 5.5% to 7% were seen once, and the ten largest hold roughly 24%. The starting material was PBMCs, mostly from graft donor cells, obtained 360 days after TCRalphabeta/CD19-depleted stem cell transplant. The origin of the receptors is a male patient aged 2-15 years who had a stem cell transplant for acute lymphoblastic leukemia, so the T cells may come from the graft donor.

J is TRBJ1-2 and V is TRBV7-2; D remains unclear. The germline gives CDR1 SGHTA, CDR2 FQGNSA. The CDR3 has 11 amino acids. V lost 5 bases and J 8 bases, leaving 9 bases between the germline ends. The CDR3 here is CASSLDLGYTF. CDR3 bases: TGTGCCAGCAGCCTGGATTTGGGCTACACCTTC.

This chain uses TRBV7-8 with TRBJ2-2, with D possibly being TRBD1 (6 bases). Trimming took 2 bases from V and 4 from J, leaving 14 bases between them. The CDR3 consists of 16 residues. From germline, CDR1 is SGHVS and CDR2 FQNEAQ. The CDR3 loop is CASSLIGTPATGELFF. The DNA for the CDR3 is TGTGCCAGCAGCTTAATAGGGACACCAGCCACCGGGGAGCTGTTTTTT. The full variable domain, completed using reference TRBV7-8 and TRBJ2-2, is GAGVSQSPRYKVAKRGQDVALRCDPISGHVSLFWYQQALGQGPEFLTYFQNEAQLDKSGLPSDRFFAERPEGSVSTLKIQRTQQEDSAVYLCASSLIGTPATGELFFGEGSRLTVL.

This clonotype was seen ten or more times. The chain couples TRBV28 to TRBJ2-5, with D uncertain. V dropped 2 bases and J dropped 2 bases, with 9 bases sitting between them. Germline CDR1 reads MDHEN; CDR2 reads SYDVKM. The CDR3 runs 14 residues. The CDR3 loop reads CASSLGSNQETQYF. The CDR3 nucleotides are TGTGCCAGCAGTTTAGGCAGTAATCAAGAGACCCAGTACTTC.

This clonotype showed up many times. The chain combines TRBV12-3 or TRBV12-4 with TRBJ2-7; 7 nucleotides match TRBD2. CDR3 length: 15 residues. The junction had 4 bases not matched to a gene; V was cut back by 1 base and J by 1 base. The CDR3 sequence is CASSLGRERSYEQYF. The CDR3, as DNA: TGTGCCAGCAGTTTAGGGCGGGAGAGGTCCTACGAGCAGTACTTC.

This clonotype was seen a few times. This rearrangement joins TRBV4-2 to TRBJ2-5, with 12 bases aligning to TRBD1. Germline V gives CDR1 LGHNA, CDR2 YNFKEQ. This CDR3 is built from 14 residues. The V and J ends lost 8 bases and 4 bases, in that order; junction bases with no gene match: 5. CDR3 in DNA: TGTGCCAGCGGGGGACAGGGGGCAGGAGAGACCCAGTACTTC. As protein: CASGGQGAGETQYF.

This clonotype came up a few times. The rearrangement joins TRBV7-2 to TRBJ2-7; D is ambiguous. Trimming left V 8 bases short and J 1 base short, with 15 bases between. The length of the CDR3 is 14 residues. CDR1 is SGHTA and CDR2 is FQGNSA in the germline V gene. CDR3 residues: CASLYSHGSYEQYF. In nucleotides, the CDR3 is TGTGCCAGCTTATACAGCCACGGGTCCTACGAGCAGTACTTC. The complete variable domain, with remaining parts taken from reference TRBV7-2 and TRBJ2-7, reads GAGVSQSPSNKVTEKGKDVELRCDPISGHTALYWYRQSLGQGLEFLIYFQGNSAPDKSGLPSDRFSAERTGGSVSTLTIQRTQQEDSAVYLCASLYSHGSYEQYFGPGTRLTVT.

This clonotype has a count of ten or more. The chain links TRBV10-3 to TRBJ2-3; D might be TRBD1 or TRBD2, each matching 7 bases. Germline values: CDR1 ENHRY, CDR2 SYGVKD. This CDR3 contains 16 residues. V lost 5 bases and J lost 3, with 18 bases in between. The CDR3, as DNA: TGTGCCATCAGTCCCCGGGGAGGGGGCTTGACAGATACGCAGTATTTT. It specifies CAISPRGGGLTDTQYF.

This clonotype has at least ten counts. This rearrangement joins TRBV9 to TRBJ2-7; 7 nucleotides agree with TRBD1. The CDR3 spans 12 residues. In germline, CDR1 is SGDLS, CDR2 YYNGEE. V gave up 3 bases and J gave up 7 bases; unmatched junction bases: 4. The CDR3 loop reads CASSATRGEQYF. As DNA, the CDR3 is TGTGCCAGCAGCGCCACCAGGGGGGAGCAGTACTTC.

The V gene is TRBV7-2, the J gene TRBJ2-3; a possible D gene is TRBD2 (6 bases). The V gene lost 3 bases and the J gene lost 0 bases, with 13 bases spanning the gap. CDR3 length equals 16 residues. Germline V CDR1 and CDR2: SGHTA, FQGNSA. Here the CDR3 DNA reads TGTGCCAGCAGCTTTAGTCTAGCGCGCAGCACAGATACGCAGTATTTT. Its protein is CASSFSLARSTDTQYF.

This clonotype came up many times. The V gene is TRBV20-1, the J gene TRBJ1-4; D not certain. There are 15 residues in the CDR3. The ends were cut back, 2 bases at V and 3 bases at J, with 13 bases in the middle. CDR1 and CDR2 (germline): DFQATT, SNEGSKA (reference sequence). The CDR3 nucleotides are TGCAGTGCTAGACAAGGACTTGTCCCTAATGAAAAACTGTTTTTT. Encoded protein: CSARQGLVPNEKLFF.

This clonotype has at least ten counts. The CDR3 bases are TGTGCCAGCAGCGCTCTTGGGTATGACGGCGCCGGGGAGCTGTTTTTT. This codes for CASSALGYDGAGELFF. The chain links TRBV11-2 to TRBJ2-2; D call uncertain. CDR1 and CDR2 from the germline V gene are SGHAT and FQNNGV. This CDR3 contains 16 residues. Trimming shortened V by 5 bases and J by 6 bases, and 19 bases separated the two germline ends.

This clonotype has just a few counts. The chain employs TRBV9 and TRBJ1-1; no reliable D call. V lost 4 bases and J lost 5, with 12 bases in between. CDR1 SGDLS and CDR2 YYNGEE come from the germline V gene. The CDR3 covers 13 residues. The CDR3 DNA follows: TGTGCCAGCAGCCCTCAAATCCGGACTGAAGCTTTCTTT. Translating gives CASSPQIRTEAFF. Drawing the rest from reference TRBV9 and TRBJ1-1, the complete variable domain is DSGVTQTPKHLITATGQRVTLRCSPRSGDLSVYWYQQSLDQGLQFLIQYYNGEERAKGNILERFSAQQFPDLHSELNLSSLELGDSALYFCASSPQIRTEAFFGQGTRLTVV.

This clonotype was counted between two and nine times. This chain uses TRBV9 with TRBJ1-6; no clear D. Per germline, CDR1 SGDLS and CDR2 YYNGEE. CDR3 length equals 13 residues. The V and J ends lost 1 base and 10 bases respectively, with 9 bases between them. CDR3 nucleotide sequence: TGTGCCAGCAGCGTAAACACTGGCTCACCCCTCCACTTT. Translation gives CASSVNTGSPLHF.

This clonotype appeared a few times. The chain joins TRBV5-1 to TRBJ2-7, with 7 positions matching TRBD2. CDR3 length: 12 amino acids. Per the germline V gene, CDR1 is SGHRS and CDR2 is YFSETQ. Trimming took 4 bases from V and 3 from J; bases not matched to a gene: 1. Written as DNA, the CDR3 is TGCGCCAGCAGCGGGGACTACTACGAGCAGTACTTC. Translation: CASSGDYYEQYF.

The chain carries TRBV3-1 and TRBJ2-3; TRBD1 agrees at 8 bases. This CDR3 contains 16 residues. Germline CDR1 reads LGHDT; CDR2 reads YNNKEL (reference sequence). J gave up 1 base and V 4 bases, and 7 bases lay outside the gene matches. In DNA form, the CDR3 reads TGTGCCAGCAGCCCCCAGGGGGCGTGGGGCACAGATACGCAGTATTTT. It encodes CASSPQGAWGTDTQYF.

The rearrangement links TRBV20-1 to TRBJ1-6; maybe TRBD1 (6 bases). The germline CDR1 and CDR2 sequences are DFQATT and SNEGSKA (reference sequence). CDR3 length: 17 residues. The V end lost 1 base, the J end lost 1 base, and 14 bases lay between the germline ends. The CDR3 bases are TGCAGTGCTAGAGGGGGCGGGGGGCTGTCCTATAATTCACCCCTCCACTTT. Amino acids: CSARGGGGLSYNSPLHF.

This clonotype was counted ten times or more. V and J are TRBV10-3 and TRBJ2-7, with D unresolved. Looked up from germline, CDR1 is ENHRY and CDR2 is SYGVKD. There are 13 residues in the CDR3. V was clipped by 0 bases and J by 3 bases, with 6 bases between them. CDR3 sequence (DNA): TGTGCCATCAGTGAGTCGGGGAACTACGAGCAGTACTTC. This codes for CAISESGNYEQYF.

On this clonotype itself: A much more abundant neighbour one base away suggests this may be a read error. The rearrangement uses TRBV6-5 and TRBJ2-7, with 11 bases fitting TRBD2. The germline V gene has CDR1 MNHEY and CDR2 SVGAGI. The CDR3 sequence is 17 residues long. Trimming cost V 1 base and J 5 bases; bases outside gene matches: 10. CDR3 bases: TGTGCCAGCAGTTACTATCTCACTAGCGGGAGTTGGAACGAGCAGTACTTC. It yields the protein CASSYYLTSGSWNEQYF.

This clonotype was observed a handful of times. V is TRBV2 and J is TRBJ1-1; TRBD1 aligns across 7 bases. V was clipped by 5 bases and J by 6 bases; unmatched bases: 6. The germline V gene encodes CDR1 SNHLY and CDR2 FYNNEI. The CDR3 is made up of 13 amino acids. In DNA form, the CDR3 reads TGTGCCAGCAGTCGTGACAGGGCCCCTGAAGCTTTCTTT. Encoded protein: CASSRDRAPEAFF.